The 21 T cell receptor beta chains below were found in one sample sequenced in a study of blood T cell repertoires in COVID-19. Clones were sequenced by immunoSEQ multiplex PCR, and TCRdb holds only the in-frame ones, with some missing. The profile shows a few hundred thousand clones, approximately 90% of them singletons. Input material: PBMCs or T cells enriched from blood (not recorded which). The origin of the receptors is a woman aged 60-75 years who had recovered from COVID-19.

This clone was observed a few times. The genes are TRBV5-8 and TRBJ2-2, with D maybe TRBD1 (6 bases). Trimming removed 5 bases at V and 1 base at J, with 18 bases between. This CDR3 region has 17 residues. Germline V gene lookup returns CDR1 SGHTS and CDR2 YDEGEE. CDR3 residues: CASRVVVAGENTGELFF. DNA of the CDR3: TGTGCCAGCAGGGTGGTGGTTGCAGGGGAGAACACCGGGGAGCTGTTTTTT.

This clone appeared a single time. This chain uses TRBV6-5 with TRBJ1-6; 8 positions agree with TRBD1. V trimming: 6 bases; J trimming: 8 bases; junction bases outside the gene matches: 3. CDR1 MNHEY and CDR2 SVGAGI come from the germline V gene. The CDR3 contains 13 residues. The CDR3 DNA reads TGTGCCAGCAGGCAGGGGGCTGATTCACCCCTCCACTTT. Protein: CASRQGADSPLHF.

The chain joins TRBV10-3 to TRBJ2-7; 7 nucleotides agree with TRBD2. The V segment lost 3 bases and the J segment 0 bases; nucleotides outside the gene matches: 5. The CDR3 contains 15 residues. Germline CDR1 ENHRY, CDR2 SYGVKD. In nucleotides, the CDR3 is TGTGCCATCAGTGATACCGGGGGGAGCTCCTACGAGCAGTACTTC. This sequence encodes CAISDTGGSSYEQYF.

V gene TRBV21-1 combines with J gene TRBJ1-4. TRBV21-1 is a pseudogene segment. The CDR3 length is 15 residues. Written as DNA, the CDR3 is TGTGCCAGCAGCAAACAGGGCCCGGCGGGGGAAAAACTGTTTTTT. Translation: CASSKQGPAGEKLFF.

In DNA form, the CDR3 reads TGTGCCAGCAGCTTGGTAATAGGGAGGGATGGCTACACCTTC. This encodes CASSLVIGRDGYTF. The chain has TRBV5-6 and TRBJ1-2; D gene unclear. V lost 0 bases, J lost 6 bases, and 12 bases lay in between. CDR3 length: 14 amino acids. Per germline, CDR1 SGHDT and CDR2 YYEEEE.

V usage is TRBV12-5 and J usage is TRBJ2-2; 7 bases agree with TRBD2. This CDR3 has 16 residues. Germline CDR1 is LGHNT and CDR2 is FRNRAP. J gave up 2 bases and V 0 bases, and 3 bases lay outside the gene matches. The CDR3, as DNA: TGTGCTAGTGGTTTGGTACCGGGGGGTAACACCGGGGAGCTGTTTTTT. Its protein product is CASGLVPGGNTGELFF.

The genes are TRBV6-2 or TRBV6-3 and TRBJ1-2; 7 nucleotides line up with TRBD1. V was clipped by 2 bases and J by 4 bases; unmatched bases: 4. Germline V gene data show CDR1 as MNHEY and CDR2 as SVGEGT. The CDR3 runs 14 residues. The CDR3, as DNA: TGTGCCAGCAGTTACCCCGGGACAGTCTATGGCTACACCTTC. Encoded protein: CASSYPGTVYGYTF.

V usage is TRBV5-4 and J usage is TRBJ2-7; D may be TRBD2 (5 bases). Trimming took off 0 bases at V and 6 bases at J, with 13 bases between the two ends. The germline V gene encodes CDR1 SGHNT and CDR2 YYREEE (reference sequence). The CDR3 loop spans 14 amino acids. The CDR3 spells CASSLEGRLSEQYF. CDR3 nucleotide sequence: TGTGCCAGCAGCTTGGAAGGGAGATTGAGCGAGCAGTACTTC.

The DNA for the CDR3 is TGTGCCAGCAGCCCCTTCCAGGGTATGTCTGGAAACACCATATATTTT. Translated, it gives CASSPFQGMSGNTIYF. This chain connects TRBV5-6 to TRBJ1-3; perhaps TRBD1 as D (5 bases). V gave up 4 bases and J gave up 1 base, with 15 bases separating them. The CDR3 has 16 amino acids. Germline-derived CDR1 and CDR2 are SGHDT and YYEEEE. Full variable domain (remainder filled in from reference TRBV5-6 and TRBJ1-3): DAGVTQSPTHLIKTRGQQVTLRCSPKSGHDTVSWYQQALGQGPQFIFQYYEEEERQRGNFPDRFSGHQFPNYSSELNVNALLLGDSALYLCASSPFQGMSGNTIYFGEGSWLTVV.

This clone was recorded a few times. The rearrangement uses TRBV29-1 and TRBJ2-5, with D perhaps matching TRBD2 (5 bases). In germline, CDR1 is SQVTM, CDR2 ANQGSEA. The CDR3 has 11 amino acids. Deletions cut 4 bases from V and 6 bases from J, with 9 bases between. The CDR3 is CSVVEGKTQYF. CDR3 nucleotide sequence: TGCAGCGTTGTTGAGGGCAAGACCCAGTACTTC.

In its sample, this clone was seen once. The chain joins TRBV5-1 to TRBJ2-2, with 8 bases aligning to TRBD1. This CDR3 comprises 17 residues. Per germline, CDR1 SGHRS and CDR2 YFSETQ. Trimming at V came to 4 bases and at J to 3 bases, leaving 11 bases not matched to a gene. The CDR3 DNA reads as TGCGCCAGCAGCCCCGATAGCAGGGGGCCGGACACCGGGGAGCTGTTTTTT. Amino acid sequence: CASSPDSRGPDTGELFF. Drawing the rest from reference TRBV5-1 and TRBJ2-2, the complete variable domain is KAGVTQTPRYLIKTRGQQVTLSCSPISGHRSVSWYQQTPGQGLQFLFEYFSETQRNKGNFPGRFSGRQFSNSRSEMNVSTLELGDSALYLCASSPDSRGPDTGELFFGEGSRLTVL.

The chain couples TRBV19 to TRBJ1-2; 7 bases fit TRBD1. The V gene end was trimmed by 3 bases and the J gene end by 1 base; junction bases not matched to a gene: 5. Germline lookup yields CDR1 LNHDA and CDR2 SQIVND (reference sequence). The CDR3 has 15 residues. The CDR3 nucleotides are TGTGCCAGTAGTATTTCTACAGGGGATAACTATGGCTACACCTTC. Translation gives CASSISTGDNYGYTF. Using reference TRBV19 and TRBJ1-2 for the parts outside the CDR3, the full variable domain is DGGITQSPKYLFRKEGQNVTLSCEQNLNHDAMYWYRQDPGQGLRLIYYSQIVNDFQKGDIAEGYSVSREKKESFPLTVTSAQKNPTAFYLCASSISTGDNYGYTFGSGTRLTVV.

This sequence joins TRBV15 and TRBJ1-5; perhaps TRBD1 as D (6 bases). Germline V gene data show CDR1 as LNHNV and CDR2 as YYDKDF (reference sequence). Trimming removed 5 bases from V and 7 bases from J, with 18 bases in between. The CDR3 contains 15 residues. CDR3 amino acids: CATSRKGGPEQPQHF. CDR3 nucleotides: TGTGCCACCAGCCGAAAGGGGGGGCCGGAACAGCCCCAGCATTTT.

This clone was seen a handful of times. The V gene is TRBV5-1, the J gene TRBJ1-1, with a weak D call TRBD1 (6 bases). In germline, CDR1 is SGHRS, CDR2 YFSETQ. Trimming removed 5 bases from V and 4 bases from J, with 15 bases in between. The CDR3 spans 14 residues. In nucleotides, the CDR3 is TGCGCCAGCAGGAGGGACACGGGGTCCACTGAAGCTTTCTTT. Protein sequence: CASRRDTGSTEAFF.

The chain couples TRBV24-1 to TRBJ1-5, with D possibly TRBD1 on 5 matching bases. The CDR3 totals 14 residues. Germline V gene sequence: CDR1 KGHDR, CDR2 SFDVKD. Trimming left V 7 bases short and J 6 bases short, with 15 bases between. The DNA of the CDR3 is TGTGCCACCAGCGGACGGGGGAACACTCAGCCCCAGCATTTT. Protein: CATSGRGNTQPQHF.

This chain links TRBV24-1 with TRBJ2-5; 7 bases are shared with TRBD2. This CDR3 comprises 17 residues. The V gene's germline CDR1 is KGHDR and CDR2 SFDVKD. V lost 5 bases and J lost 2; bases outside the gene matches: 13. CDR3 residues: CATSARGGVWGQETQYF. CDR3 DNA: TGTGCCACCAGTGCTAGGGGAGGGGTATGGGGGCAAGAGACCCAGTACTTC.

V is TRBV2 and J is TRBJ1-5; possible D gene TRBD1, 6 bases. The germline CDR1 and CDR2 sequences are SNHLY and FYNNEI. Trimming cost V 7 bases and J 3 bases, with 10 bases left between them. CDR3 length: 13 residues. The CDR3 coding sequence is TGTGCCAGCAAAGGACAGCTCAATCAGCCCCAGCATTTT. Its translation: CASKGQLNQPQHF.

This chain uses TRBV15 with TRBJ1-3; D not resolved. V was shortened by 0 bases and J by 0 bases, with 9 bases between the two germline ends. This CDR3 is 16 amino acids long. Germline-derived CDR1 and CDR2 are LNHNV and YYDKDF (reference sequence). CDR3 loop: CATSRDHTSSGNTIYF. CDR3 sequence (DNA): TGTGCCACCAGCAGAGACCATACTAGCTCTGGAAACACCATATATTTT.

The rearrangement uses TRBV15 and TRBJ2-1; possibly TRBD2 for D (6 bases). Germline V CDR1 and CDR2: LNHNV, YYDKDF (reference sequence). Trimming took off 0 bases at V and 2 bases at J, with 11 bases between the two ends. The CDR3 consists of 16 residues. The CDR3, as DNA: TGTGCCACCAGCAGAGATCGCGGGGTACCCTACAATGAGCAGTTCTTC. It yields the protein CATSRDRGVPYNEQFF.

The chain carries TRBV18 and TRBJ2-2; 8 bases are shared with TRBD2. CDR1 KGHSH and CDR2 LQKENI come from the germline V gene. The CDR3 extends over 17 amino acids. The trim removed 1 base at V and 1 base at J, leaving 5 bases unmatched. The CDR3 bases are TGTGCCAGCTCACCACAGGCGGGGGGTCTGAACACCGGGGAGCTGTTTTTT. Protein: CASSPQAGGLNTGELFF.

This chain uses TRBV2 with TRBJ1-5; no reliable D call. The CDR3 covers 16 residues. The V end was cut by 6 bases, the J end by 7 bases, with 22 bases between. CDR1 is SNHLY, CDR2 FYNNEI, per germline. The CDR3 loop is CASSPTGSTSGQPQHF. The CDR3, as DNA: TGTGCCAGCAGCCCGACCGGGTCGACGAGTGGCCAGCCCCAGCATTTT.